Here is one T cell receptor beta chain with its context. Using immunoSEQ multiplex PCR, the repertoire was profiled, and TCRdb retains in-frame clones only, with some absent. The repertoire holds around 34,000 clones, about 95% seen once, with approximately 0.42% in the top ten. This record belongs to a study of T cell changes during pregnancy in multiple sclerosis. V dropped 1 base and J dropped 2 bases, with 3 bases sitting between them. The CDR3 runs to 14 residues. Germline CDR1 is SGHTA and CDR2 is FQGNSA. This clonotype was obtained from a female donor with multiple sclerosis, enrolled in a pregnancy study. The sample consisted of CD4+ T cells from peripheral blood mononuclear cells, taken in the second trimester of pregnancy. The chain joins TRBV7-2 to TRBJ2-6; D ambiguous. The CDR3 sequence is CASSLDTGANVLTF. DNA for the CDR3: TGTGCCAGCAGCTTAGATACTGGGGCCAACGTCCTGACTTTC.